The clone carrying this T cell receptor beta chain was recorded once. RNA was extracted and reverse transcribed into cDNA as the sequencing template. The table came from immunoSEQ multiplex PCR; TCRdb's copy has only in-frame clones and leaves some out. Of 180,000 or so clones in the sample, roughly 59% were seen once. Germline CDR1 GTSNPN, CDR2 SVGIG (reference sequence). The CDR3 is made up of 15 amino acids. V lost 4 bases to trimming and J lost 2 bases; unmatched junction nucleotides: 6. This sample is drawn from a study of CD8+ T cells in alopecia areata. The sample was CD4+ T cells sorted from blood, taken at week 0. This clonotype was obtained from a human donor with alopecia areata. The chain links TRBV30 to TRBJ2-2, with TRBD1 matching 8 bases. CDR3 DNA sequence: TGTGCCTGGACTGACGACAGGGGAAACACCGGGGAGCTGTTTTTT. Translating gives CAWTDDRGNTGELFF.